One T cell receptor beta chain is described in this entry. The antigen remains unidentified. The junction does not match germline at one end; this may be a read error. The entry originates in a study of blood T cells in healthy people across ages. The study, taken as a whole, reports: Nothing was known about donor CMV status, and this possibly confounded expanded clonotype changes. Reliance upon unsorted PBMCs precluded definitive naive versus antigen-experienced comparison.

CDR3 length: 16 amino acids. Germline CDR1 and CDR2: DFQATT and SNEGSKA (reference sequence). It was with a sample-barcoded 5' primer and a J-beta primer mix that a second PCR of roughly 7 to 12 cycles was run. TCRdb processed the 5' RACE reads anew with MiXCR; each CDR3 protein has one entry. The table lists 1.5 million to 2 million distinct CDR3 sequences, roughly two fifths of them singletons. The sequence was obtained from a human donor in good health. Sequenced: blood. The chain joins TRBV20-1 to TRBJ2-5; 12 bases match TRBD1. CDR3 loop: CSATGTGGVWQETQYF. DNA for the CDR3: TGCAGTGCGACCGGGACAGGGGGCGTGTGGCAAGAGACCCAATACTTC.